These 24 T cell receptor beta chains came from one sample sequenced in a study of naive and memory T cell subsets. An equimolar mix of two oligonucleotides served as the beta constant-region primer for TRBC1 and TRBC2. MiXCR was run by TCRdb on the UMI-ligation and nested PCR reads, yielding one entry per CDR3 protein. The data contain about 21,000 distinct CDR3 sequences, approximately 9.9% of them singletons. Sample: central memory CD8+ T cells from blood. These receptors were taken from a human donor in good health.

In this sample, this clonotype is medium-sized. The rearrangement joins TRBV7-6 to TRBJ2-5; 9 nucleotides align to TRBD2. The V segment lost 5 bases and the J segment 2 bases; nucleotides outside the gene matches: 6. The CDR3 totals 15 residues. Germline CDR1 reads SGHVS; CDR2 reads FNYEAQ. CDR3 DNA sequence: TGTGCCAGCAGCACCAGACTAGCGGCTCAAGAGACCCAGTACTTC. Residues: CASSTRLAAQETQYF.

In this sample, this clonotype turned up a few times. The gene calls are TRBV9 and TRBJ2-7; D perhaps matches TRBD1 (6 bases). The CDR3 length is 20 residues. Trimming left V 4 bases short and J 0 bases short, with 29 bases between. Germline loops: CDR1 SGDLS, CDR2 YYNGEE. The CDR3: CASSPHNSGTPSDHSYEQYF. The CDR3 nucleotides read TGTGCCAGCAGCCCCCACAATTCCGGGACACCGTCCGATCACTCCTACGAGCAGTACTTC.

This clonotype was counted many times. In DNA, the CDR3 is TGCAGTGCGGTCAGCGGGAGTTGGCGGACAGATACGCAGTATTTT. This sequence encodes CSAVSGSWRTDTQYF. V and J are TRBV20-1 and TRBJ2-3, with 8 nucleotides matching TRBD2. CDR1 is DFQATT, CDR2 SNEGSKA, per germline (reference sequence). The V segment lost 6 bases and the J segment 3 bases; nucleotides outside the gene matches: 11. The CDR3 runs to 15 residues.

This clonotype has a handful of counts. The chain combines TRBV29-1 with TRBJ2-1, with 11 nucleotides matching TRBD2. From germline, CDR1 is SQVTM and CDR2 ANQGSEA. J was trimmed by 3 bases and V by 3 bases; bases with no gene match: 7. This CDR3 comprises 16 residues. The CDR3 DNA follows: TGCAGCGTTGAGAGCGCCGGGACTAGCGGCTACAATGAGCAGTTCTTC. Translating gives CSVESAGTSGYNEQFF.

The genes are TRBV14 and TRBJ2-1; 12 bases are a match to TRBD2. The ends lost 6 bases at V and 0 bases at J; junction bases unmatched: 12. The CDR3 loop spans 19 amino acids. Germline values: CDR1 SGHDN, CDR2 FVKESK. Here the CDR3 reads CASRSGTSGSPSSYNEQFF. CDR3 bases: TGTGCCAGCAGGTCCGGGACTAGCGGGTCCCCGAGCTCCTACAATGAGCAGTTCTTC.

On this clonotype itself: A much bigger clone sits one base away, suggesting this may be a read error. V is TRBV12-3 or TRBV12-4 and J is TRBJ1-4; no reliable D call. V lost 5 bases and J 7 bases, leaving 8 bases between the germline ends. This CDR3 spans 12 amino acids. The CDR3 sequence: CASSVYGEKLFF. CDR3 nucleotides: TGTGCCAGCAGTGTATACGGTGAAAAACTGTTTTTT.

Within the sample, this clonotype is large. The chain uses TRBV25-1 and TRBJ2-1; TRBD2 matches 8 bases. The CDR3 has 14 residues. J was trimmed by 8 bases and V by 4 bases; bases with no gene match: 7. Germline V gene sequence: CDR1 MGHDK, CDR2 SYGVNS. The CDR3 nucleotides read TGTGCCAGCAGTGGGGCTAGCGGGCCCCATGAGCAGTTCTTC. Protein sequence: CASSGASGPHEQFF.

This sequence joins TRBV9 and TRBJ1-2, with unresolved D. The CDR3 has 12 residues. The V gene lost 4 bases and the J gene lost 4 bases, with 8 bases spanning the gap. Per germline, CDR1 SGDLS and CDR2 YYNGEE. CDR3 in DNA: TGTGCCAGCAGCCCCCAGAGCTATGGCTACACCTTC. This encodes CASSPQSYGYTF.

This clonotype was seen many times. This chain joins TRBV7-8 and TRBJ2-3; 11 bases are a match to TRBD2. CDR3 length: 16 residues. The trim removed 2 bases at V and 5 bases at J, leaving 6 bases unmatched. CDR1 SGHVS and CDR2 FQNEAQ come from the germline V gene. The CDR3 loop reads CASSLRLAGLEDTQYF. Here the CDR3 DNA reads TGTGCCAGCAGCTTACGACTAGCGGGATTGGAAGATACGCAGTATTTT. Full variable domain (remainder filled in from reference TRBV7-8 and TRBJ2-3): GAGVSQSPRYKVAKRGQDVALRCDPISGHVSLFWYQQALGQGPEFLTYFQNEAQLDKSGLPSDRFFAERPEGSVSTLKIQRTQQEDSAVYLCASSLRLAGLEDTQYFGPGTRLTVL.

Ten or more counts support this clonotype. The V gene is TRBV7-8, the J gene TRBJ2-7, with TRBD1 identical over 8 bases. J was trimmed by 3 bases and V by 5 bases; bases with no gene match: 9. Looked up from germline, CDR1 is SGHVS and CDR2 is FQNEAQ. The CDR3 spans 15 residues. The CDR3 nucleotides read TGTGCCAGCAGCCCAGGGACAGGATTTCGCTACGAGCAGTACTTC. Residues: CASSPGTGFRYEQYF.

This chain uses TRBV11-2 with TRBJ2-7; D is tentatively TRBD1 or TRBD2 (5 bases each). The CDR3 is made up of 15 amino acids. V was trimmed by 4 bases and J by 1 base, leaving 14 bases between them. The germline V gene has CDR1 SGHAT and CDR2 FQNNGV. CDR3 region: CASSSAPGPSYEQYF. The CDR3 DNA reads TGTGCCAGCAGCTCCGCCCCGGGACCTTCCTACGAGCAGTACTTC.

This clonotype was seen only a few times. This sequence may be a read error, since a much larger clone differs from it by one base. The gene calls are TRBV6-6 and TRBJ2-3; D gene unclear. Trimming cost V 6 bases and J 0 bases, with 4 bases left between them. The CDR3 spans 12 residues. Germline assignment: CDR1 MNHNY and CDR2 SVGAGI (reference sequence). For the CDR3, the DNA is TGTGCCAGCAGGGATAGCACAGATACGCAGTATTTT. Its protein is CASRDSTDTQYF.

This clonotype was found many times. The J gene is TRBJ2-1, the V gene TRBV10-1, with D perhaps matching TRBD2 (6 bases). Trimming took 4 bases from V and 10 from J, leaving 20 bases between them. The CDR3 is 15 amino acids. CDR1 and CDR2 (germline): WNHNN, SYGVQD (reference sequence). The CDR3 sequence: CASSAVAGPSWEQFF. The CDR3 coding sequence is TGCGCCAGCAGTGCAGTGGCGGGGCCAAGTTGGGAGCAGTTCTTC.

The sample holds many counts of this clonotype. The chain is built from TRBV2 and TRBJ2-1; TRBD2 agrees at 11 bases. Per the germline V gene, CDR1 is SNHLY and CDR2 is FYNNEI. This CDR3 has 14 residues. The V and J ends lost 2 bases and 7 bases, in that order; junction bases with no gene match: 1. CDR3 coding DNA: TGTGCCAGCAGTGAATGGACTAGCGGGAATGAGCAGTTCTTC. This encodes CASSEWTSGNEQFF.

This clonotype was counted ten times or more. V gene TRBV11-2 combines with J gene TRBJ2-5; either TRBD1 or TRBD2 may supply D (5 bases each). The CDR3 spans 14 residues. Germline CDR1 SGHAT, CDR2 FQNNGV. Trimming took off 4 bases at V and 4 bases at J, with 13 bases between the two ends. CDR3 in DNA: TGTGCCAGCAGCTCGACCGGGACGAGAGAGACCCAGTACTTC. Its protein product is CASSSTGTRETQYF. The entire variable domain, with the rest obtained from reference TRBV11-2 and TRBJ2-5, is as follows: EAGVAQSPRYKIIEKRQSVAFWCNPISGHATLYWYQQILGQGPKLLIQFQNNGVVDDSQLPKDRFSAERLKGVDSTLKIQPAKLEDSAVYLCASSSTGTRETQYFGPGTRLLVL.

The CDR3 bases are TGTGCCAGCAGCCAAGCGCGGGGGCTAGCCAAAAACATTCAGTACTTC. Translating gives CASSQARGLAKNIQYF. The chain carries TRBV14 and TRBJ2-4, with a weak D call TRBD2 (7 bases). The germline gives CDR1 SGHDN, CDR2 FVKESK. V lost 1 base and J lost 0, with 10 bases in between. The CDR3 sequence is 16 residues long.

This clonotype was seen repeatedly, ten times or more. This chain connects TRBV12-3 or TRBV12-4 to TRBJ2-7; 14 bases line up with TRBD2. V was pared by 5 bases and J by 3 bases, with 3 bases of the junction left unmatched. There are 15 residues in the CDR3. CDR3 DNA sequence: TGTGCCAGCAGTCAGGGACTAGCGGGAGTCTACGAGCAGTACTTC. Translating it yields CASSQGLAGVYEQYF.

The chain couples TRBV11-1 to TRBJ2-5, with 12 bases matching TRBD2. The germline CDR1 and CDR2 sequences are SGHAT and FQDESV (reference sequence). The V segment lost 4 bases and the J segment 1 base; nucleotides outside the gene matches: 10. The CDR3 sequence is 18 residues long. DNA for the CDR3: TGTGCCAGCAGCTATGGACTAGCGGGAAGGGAGGCCCAAGAGACCCAGTACTTC. Translated, it gives CASSYGLAGREAQETQYF.

This clonotype was observed a few times. The chain employs TRBV6-1 and TRBJ2-7; 10 nucleotides match TRBD1. With 1 base clipped from V and 3 bases from J, the junction kept 6 bases outside the gene matches. The CDR3 totals 16 residues. Germline lookup yields CDR1 MNHNS and CDR2 SASEGT. CDR3 DNA: TGTGCCAGCAGTGAAGAGGGAGGACAGGGGGACTACGAGCAGTACTTC. It specifies CASSEEGGQGDYEQYF.

This clonotype appeared a few times. This rearrangement joins TRBV5-6 to TRBJ1-2; a possible D gene is TRBD1 (6 bases). Germline loops: CDR1 SGHDT, CDR2 YYEEEE. The CDR3 covers 14 residues. V lost 1 base, J lost 7 bases, and 14 bases lay in between. CDR3 protein: CASSLFSGARGYTF. CDR3 in DNA: TGTGCCAGCAGCTTGTTTTCGGGGGCGCGTGGCTACACCTTC.

This clonotype showed up many times. V is TRBV18 and J is TRBJ2-3; maybe TRBD1 (5 bases). Looked up from germline, CDR1 is KGHSH and CDR2 is LQKENI. Between the trimmed V and J ends, which lost 3 bases and 10 bases, there was a span of 11 bases. CDR3 size: 12 residues. This chain's CDR3 is CASSPETASQYF. The CDR3 DNA sequence: TGTGCCAGCTCACCGGAGACAGCTTCGCAGTATTTT.

The genes are TRBV10-3 and TRBJ2-7; the match to TRBD2 covers 10 bases. The CDR3 consists of 15 residues. J was trimmed by 4 bases and V by 6 bases; bases with no gene match: 9. The germline CDR1 and CDR2 sequences are ENHRY and SYGVKD. The CDR3 bases are TGTGCCATCAGCGACTTAGCGGGAGGTGTGTACGAGCAGTACTTC. This gives the protein CAISDLAGGVYEQYF.

This clonotype was detected ten times or more. The DNA for the CDR3 is TGTGCCAGCAGTTACTCGAGGGGGCGCGGCACATTTCTCGTCGGGGAGCTGTTTTTT. It is translated as CASSYSRGRGTFLVGELFF. The chain carries TRBV6-5 and TRBJ2-2; TRBD1 matches 7 bases. In germline, CDR1 is MNHEY, CDR2 SVGAGI. CDR3 length: 19 amino acids. V lost 0 bases, J lost 7 bases, and 17 bases stayed unmatched.

This clonotype was seen ten or more times. The genes are TRBV28 and TRBJ2-7; possibly TRBD2 for D (6 bases). Trimming took off 7 bases at V and 2 bases at J, with 21 bases between the two ends. This CDR3 has 16 residues. Per germline, CDR1 MDHEN and CDR2 SYDVKM. CDR3 in amino acids: CASTDLRAGPPYEQYF. CDR3 nucleotide sequence: TGTGCCAGCACGGACCTTCGAGCGGGCCCCCCCTACGAGCAGTACTTC.